This T cell receptor (beta chain) was identified in a study of CD8+ T cells in alopecia areata. About this clone: The antigen is undetermined.

In each case, RNA was isolated and then reverse transcribed into cDNA as the sequencing template. Some clones are missing from TCRdb's copy, which holds only in-frame ones; the method was immunoSEQ multiplex PCR. The sample consists of 61,000 or so clones, about 96% of them appearing once. Study-wide points: Scalp samples also yield sequences from resident alphabeta T cells of normal skin.

Trimming removed 9 bases at V and 8 bases at J, with 21 bases between. Germline loops: CDR1 SGHNT, CDR2 YYREEE (reference sequence). CDR3 length: 14 residues. Sequenced here: CD8+ T cells sorted from blood, sampled at week 0. This sequence was found in a human donor with alopecia areata. V usage is TRBV5-4 and J usage is TRBJ2-1, with D perhaps being TRBD1 or TRBD2 (6 bases each). The CDR3 sequence is CATPGGTPGDEQFF. For the CDR3, the DNA is TGTGCCACTCCCGGGGGCACCCCCGGGGATGAGCAGTTCTTC.